Listed here are 2 T cell receptor beta chains from one sample, sequenced in a study of blood T cell repertoires in COVID-19. The assay was immunoSEQ multiplex PCR, and TCRdb's table has in-frame clones only and misses some. The sample holds fewer than 350,000 clones, 81% seen once. The sequenced material came from peripheral blood. The receptors come from a woman aged 55 to 70 with active or convalescent COVID-19.

The chain links TRBV5-4 to TRBJ2-7; 10 nucleotides agree with TRBD1. CDR3 length equals 14 residues. Trimming removed 5 bases from V and 5 bases from J; junction bases left unmatched: 7. CDR1 is SGHNT and CDR2 is YYREEE in the germline V gene (reference sequence). Here the CDR3 reads CASRKRDRGNEQYF. The CDR3 DNA is TGTGCCAGCAGGAAACGGGACAGGGGCAACGAGCAGTACTTC.

The CDR3 nucleotides are TGCAGCGTGGGAAAGGACAGGGCGTATGGCTACACCTTC. Translating it yields CSVGKDRAYGYTF. The rearrangement joins TRBV29-1 to TRBJ1-2, with 8 bases matching TRBD1. CDR3 length: 13 residues. Losses at the gene ends were 6 bases for V and 5 bases for J; bases not matched to a gene: 8. Per germline, CDR1 SQVTM and CDR2 ANQGSEA.